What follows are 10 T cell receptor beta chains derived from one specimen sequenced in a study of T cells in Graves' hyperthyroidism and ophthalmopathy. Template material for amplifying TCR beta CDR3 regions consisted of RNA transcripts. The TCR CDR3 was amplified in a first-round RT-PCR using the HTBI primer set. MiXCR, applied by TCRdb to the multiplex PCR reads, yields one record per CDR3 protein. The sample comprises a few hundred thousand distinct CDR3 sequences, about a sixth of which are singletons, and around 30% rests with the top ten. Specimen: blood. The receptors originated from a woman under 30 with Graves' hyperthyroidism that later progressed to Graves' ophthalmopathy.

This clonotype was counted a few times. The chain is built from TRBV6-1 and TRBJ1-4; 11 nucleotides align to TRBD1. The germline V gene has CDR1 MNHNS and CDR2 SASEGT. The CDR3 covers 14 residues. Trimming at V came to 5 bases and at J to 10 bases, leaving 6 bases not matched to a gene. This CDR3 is CASSWGQGGGKLFF. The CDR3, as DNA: TGTGCCAGCAGTTGGGGACAGGGGGGAGGAAAACTGTTTTTT.

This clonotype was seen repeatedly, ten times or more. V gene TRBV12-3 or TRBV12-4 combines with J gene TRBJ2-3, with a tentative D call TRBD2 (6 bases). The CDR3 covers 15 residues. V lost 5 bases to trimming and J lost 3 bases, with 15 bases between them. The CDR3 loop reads CASSHYGSRTDTQYF. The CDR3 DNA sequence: TGTGCCAGCAGTCATTACGGGAGTCGAACAGATACGCAGTATTTT.

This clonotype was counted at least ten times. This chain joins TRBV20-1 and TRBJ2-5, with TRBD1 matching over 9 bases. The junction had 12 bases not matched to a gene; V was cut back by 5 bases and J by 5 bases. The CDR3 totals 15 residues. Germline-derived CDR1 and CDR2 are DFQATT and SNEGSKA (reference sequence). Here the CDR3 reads CSAHPGTGSWETQYF. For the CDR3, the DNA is TGCAGTGCTCACCCCGGGACAGGGAGTTGGGAGACCCAGTACTTC.

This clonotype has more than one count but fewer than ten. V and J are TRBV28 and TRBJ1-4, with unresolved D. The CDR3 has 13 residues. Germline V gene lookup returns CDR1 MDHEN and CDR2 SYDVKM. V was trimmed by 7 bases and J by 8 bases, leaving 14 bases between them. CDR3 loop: CASNFPLEEKLFF. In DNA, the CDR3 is TGTGCCAGCAACTTCCCCCTGGAAGAAAAACTGTTTTTT. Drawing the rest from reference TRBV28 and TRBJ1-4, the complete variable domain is DVKVTQSSRYLVKRTGEKVFLECVQDMDHENMFWYRQDPGLGLRLIYFSYDVKMKEKGDIPEGYSVSREKKERFSLILESASTNQTSMYLCASNFPLEEKLFFGSGTQLSVL.

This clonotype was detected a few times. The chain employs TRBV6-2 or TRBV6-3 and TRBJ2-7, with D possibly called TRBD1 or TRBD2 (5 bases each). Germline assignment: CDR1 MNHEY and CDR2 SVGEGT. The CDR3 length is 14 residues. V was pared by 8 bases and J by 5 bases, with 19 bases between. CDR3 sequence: CASYSTRGKNEQYF. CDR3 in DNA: TGTGCCAGCTACAGTACGAGGGGTAAGAACGAGCAGTACTTC.

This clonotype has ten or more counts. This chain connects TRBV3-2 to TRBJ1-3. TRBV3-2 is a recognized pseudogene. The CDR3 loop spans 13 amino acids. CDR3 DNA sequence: TGTGCCAGCAGCCCACCTCGTGGAAACACCATATATTTT. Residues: CASSPPRGNTIYF.

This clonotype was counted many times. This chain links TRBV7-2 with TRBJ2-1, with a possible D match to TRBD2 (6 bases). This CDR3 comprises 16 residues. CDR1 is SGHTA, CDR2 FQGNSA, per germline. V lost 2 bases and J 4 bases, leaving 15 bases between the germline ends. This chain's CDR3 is CASSLYGVAEYNEQFF. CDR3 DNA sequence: TGTGCCAGCAGCTTATATGGAGTAGCGGAGTACAATGAGCAGTTCTTC.

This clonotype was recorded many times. The CDR3 sequence is CASSLSARGLGAYEQYF. The CDR3 nucleotides read TGTGCCAGCAGTTTATCGGCCAGGGGGCTAGGGGCCTACGAGCAGTACTTC. J is TRBJ2-7 and V is TRBV27; 8 bases line up with TRBD1. The germline V gene encodes CDR1 MNHEY and CDR2 SMNVEV (reference sequence). The CDR3 length is 17 residues. Trimming took 0 bases from V and 2 from J; bases not matched to a gene: 9.

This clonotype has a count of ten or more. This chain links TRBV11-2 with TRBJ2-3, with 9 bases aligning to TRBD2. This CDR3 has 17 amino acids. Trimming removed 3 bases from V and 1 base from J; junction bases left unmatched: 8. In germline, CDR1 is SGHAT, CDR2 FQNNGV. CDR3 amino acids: CASSFVYQREGTDTQYF. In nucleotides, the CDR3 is TGTGCCAGCAGCTTTGTTTATCAGCGGGAGGGCACAGATACGCAGTATTTT.

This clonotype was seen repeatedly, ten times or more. This CDR3 is CAWTAGAGGQQYF. DNA for the CDR3: TGTGCCTGGACCGCCGGGGCGGGAGGCCAGCAGTACTTC. The chain carries TRBV30 and TRBJ2-7; 8 bases fit TRBD2. The germline V gene encodes CDR1 GTSNPN and CDR2 SVGIG (reference sequence). The trim removed 4 bases at V and 8 bases at J, leaving 10 bases unmatched. This CDR3 is 13 amino acids long.